This TCR beta chain was retrieved from a study of T cells in women clearing cervical HPV infection. Study overall: Controls gave blood once infection was undetectable; cases at lesion identification. General observations from the study: Repertoire richness, not evenness, was significantly elevated in CIN3+ cases versus controls.

All participants had a single incident cervical HPV16 infection, and prevalent HPV16 infections were excluded. Cervical HPV DNA detected by MY09/MY11 PCR, typed by dot-blot. The CDR3 runs to 17 residues. The V gene end was trimmed by 1 base and the J gene end by 4 bases; junction bases not matched to a gene: 12. The germline gives CDR1 MGHRA, CDR2 YSYEKL. Concerning this clone: The antigen is unknown. The CDR3 is cut off 3 residues early in the read; its end comes from the germline J gene.

Produced via immunoSEQ multiplex PCR; TCRdb's table is partial and in-frame only. The specimen's table records about 37,000 clones. The chain couples TRBV4-1 to TRBJ1-1; TRBD1 matches 7 bases. This TCR derives from a woman aged 18-70 years with a cervical HPV16 infection that either progressed to CIN3+ or cleared (not recorded which). What was sequenced was blood buffy coat. The CDR3 bases that were read are TGCGCCAGCAGCCAAGTTGGGGCAGGGGGATACGGCACTGAA. It encodes CASSQVGAGGYGTE. The whole CDR3 reads CASSQVGAGGYGTEAFF.